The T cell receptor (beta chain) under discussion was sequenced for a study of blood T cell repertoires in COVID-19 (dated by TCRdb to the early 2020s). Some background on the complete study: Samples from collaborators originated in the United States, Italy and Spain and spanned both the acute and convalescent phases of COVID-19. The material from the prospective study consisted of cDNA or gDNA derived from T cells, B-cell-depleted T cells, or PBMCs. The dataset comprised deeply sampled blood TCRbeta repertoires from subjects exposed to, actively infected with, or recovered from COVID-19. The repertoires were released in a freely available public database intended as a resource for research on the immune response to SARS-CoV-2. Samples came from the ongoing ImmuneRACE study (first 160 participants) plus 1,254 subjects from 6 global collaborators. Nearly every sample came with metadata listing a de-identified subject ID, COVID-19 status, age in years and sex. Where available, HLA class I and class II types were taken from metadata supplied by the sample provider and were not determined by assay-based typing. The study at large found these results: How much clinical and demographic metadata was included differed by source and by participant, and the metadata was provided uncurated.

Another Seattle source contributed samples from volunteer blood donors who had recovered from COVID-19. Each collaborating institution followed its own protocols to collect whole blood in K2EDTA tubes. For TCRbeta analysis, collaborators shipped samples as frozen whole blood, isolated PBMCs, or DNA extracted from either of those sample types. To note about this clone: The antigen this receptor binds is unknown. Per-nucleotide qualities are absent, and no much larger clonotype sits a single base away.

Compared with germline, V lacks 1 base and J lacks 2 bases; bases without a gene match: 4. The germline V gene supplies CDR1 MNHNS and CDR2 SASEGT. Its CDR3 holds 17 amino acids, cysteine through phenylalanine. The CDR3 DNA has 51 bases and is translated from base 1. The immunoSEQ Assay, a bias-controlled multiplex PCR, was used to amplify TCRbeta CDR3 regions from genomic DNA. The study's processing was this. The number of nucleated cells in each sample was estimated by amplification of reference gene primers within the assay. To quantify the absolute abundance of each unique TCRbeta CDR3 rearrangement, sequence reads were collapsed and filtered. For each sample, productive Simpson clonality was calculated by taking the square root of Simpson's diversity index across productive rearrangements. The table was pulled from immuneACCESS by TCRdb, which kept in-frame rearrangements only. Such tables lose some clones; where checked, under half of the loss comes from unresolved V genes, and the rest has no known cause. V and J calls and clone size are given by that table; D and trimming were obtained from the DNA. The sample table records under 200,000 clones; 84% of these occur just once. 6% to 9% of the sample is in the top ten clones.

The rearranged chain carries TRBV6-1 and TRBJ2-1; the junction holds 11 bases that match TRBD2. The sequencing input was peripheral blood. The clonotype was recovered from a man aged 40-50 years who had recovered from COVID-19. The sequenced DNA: TGTGCCAGCAGTGAAGGAGGACTAGCGGGTCCCTACAATGAGCAGTTCTTC. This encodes CASSEGGLAGPYNEQFF.